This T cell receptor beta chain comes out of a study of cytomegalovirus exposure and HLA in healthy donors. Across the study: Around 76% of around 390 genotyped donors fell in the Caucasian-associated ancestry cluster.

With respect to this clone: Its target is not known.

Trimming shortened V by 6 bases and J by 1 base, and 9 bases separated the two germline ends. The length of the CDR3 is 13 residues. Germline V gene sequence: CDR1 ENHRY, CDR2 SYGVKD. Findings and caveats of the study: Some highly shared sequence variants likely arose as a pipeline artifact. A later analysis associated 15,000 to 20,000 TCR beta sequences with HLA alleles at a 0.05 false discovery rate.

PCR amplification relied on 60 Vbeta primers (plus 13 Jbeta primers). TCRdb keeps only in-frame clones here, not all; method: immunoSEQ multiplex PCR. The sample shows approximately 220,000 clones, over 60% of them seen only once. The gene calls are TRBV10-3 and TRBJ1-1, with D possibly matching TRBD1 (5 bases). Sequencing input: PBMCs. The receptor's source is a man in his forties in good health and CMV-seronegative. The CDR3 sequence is CAIRPDRNTEAFF. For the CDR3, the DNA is TGTGCCATCAGACCCGACAGGAACACTGAAGCTTTCTTT.